What follows are 26 T cell receptor beta chains derived from one specimen sequenced in a study of shared clonotypes between healthy human individuals. Sequencing used immunoSEQ multiplex PCR; TCRdb keeps in-frame clones, though not all of them. The table lists roughly 1,000,000 clones, roughly 74% of them singletons. Sequencing was performed on memory CD4+ T cells from PBMCs. Regarding subset: CD45RA-negative fraction. The receptors were sampled from a man between 18 and 29 years old in good health. Some clones in this sample may be carry-over from other donors' samples.

This chain joins TRBV25-1 and TRBJ2-7; tentative D call: TRBD2 (6 bases). This CDR3 spans 14 amino acids. V lost 8 bases and J 3 bases, leaving 17 bases between the germline ends. CDR1 is MGHDK and CDR2 is SYGVNS in the germline V gene. The CDR3 protein is CASRAGPGDYEQYF. In DNA form, the CDR3 reads TGTGCCAGCCGCGCGGGGCCCGGCGACTACGAGCAGTACTTC.

This chain links TRBV6-1 with TRBJ1-2; maybe TRBD1 (5 bases). Germline values: CDR1 MNHNS, CDR2 SASEGT. V was trimmed by 6 bases and J by 8 bases, leaving 16 bases between them. This CDR3 has 13 residues. CDR3 residues: CASRRRGAEGYTF. CDR3 nucleotides: TGTGCCAGCAGACGACGAGGGGCGGAAGGCTACACCTTC.

In this sample, this clone turned up once. Different DNA sequences within this sample yield the same CDR3. The chain has TRBV30 and TRBJ1-3, with D hard to call. Germline loops: CDR1 GTSNPN, CDR2 SVGIG (reference sequence). The ends were cut back, 2 bases at V and 4 bases at J, with 3 bases in the middle. The length of the CDR3 is 11 residues. The CDR3 region has the DNA TGTGCCTGGAGTCCCGGAAACACCATATATTTT. Its translation: CAWSPGNTIYF.

The chain carries TRBV28 and TRBJ2-1, with 10 bases that match TRBD1. This CDR3 region has 16 residues. CDR1 MDHEN and CDR2 SYDVKM come from the germline V gene. J was trimmed by 6 bases and V by 2 bases; bases with no gene match: 7. The CDR3 DNA sequence: TGTGCCAGCAGTTTACAGACAGGGGGCGCCGGCAATGAGCAGTTCTTC. This gives the protein CASSLQTGGAGNEQFF.

The chain links TRBV9 to TRBJ1-3; perhaps TRBD1 as D (6 bases). The CDR3 length is 15 residues. CDR1 and CDR2 from the germline V gene are SGDLS and YYNGEE. V was trimmed by 4 bases and J by 7 bases, leaving 18 bases between them. DNA of the CDR3: TGTGCCAGCAGCCTCACCAGGGGCGGGAGGAACACCATATATTTT. This encodes CASSLTRGGRNTIYF. Based on the CDR3 plus reference TRBV9 and TRBJ1-3, the full variable domain is DSGVTQTPKHLITATGQRVTLRCSPRSGDLSVYWYQQSLDQGLQFLIQYYNGEERAKGNILERFSAQQFPDLHSELNLSSLELGDSALYFCASSLTRGGRNTIYFGEGSWLTVV.

In the case of this clone: Distinct nucleotide sequences in the sample also encode this CDR3. The genes are TRBV5-1 and TRBJ2-3; 7 bases agree with TRBD1. Per germline, CDR1 SGHRS and CDR2 YFSETQ. CDR3 size: 14 residues. V lost 4 bases and J lost 0; bases outside the gene matches: 2. CDR3 amino acids: CASSVGQSTDTQYF. In nucleotides, the CDR3 is TGCGCCAGCAGCGTGGGACAGAGCACAGATACGCAGTATTTT.

Comment on this clone: Other DNA sequences from this sample encode an identical CDR3 as well. V is TRBV5-1 and J is TRBJ1-5, with D uncertain. This CDR3 spans 14 amino acids. Trimming left V 0 bases short and J 3 bases short, with 7 bases between. Germline CDR1 SGHRS, CDR2 YFSETQ. CDR3 in amino acids: CASSLDGSNQPQHF. Here the CDR3 DNA reads TGCGCCAGCAGCTTGGACGGGTCCAATCAGCCCCAGCATTTT. Full variable domain (remainder filled in from reference TRBV5-1 and TRBJ1-5): KAGVTQTPRYLIKTRGQQVTLSCSPISGHRSVSWYQQTPGQGLQFLFEYFSETQRNKGNFPGRFSGRQFSNSRSEMNVSTLELGDSALYLCASSLDGSNQPQHFGDGTRLSIL.

CDR3 protein: CASSLNGREGDEQYF. The DNA of the CDR3 is TGTGCCAGCAGCTTAAACGGGCGGGAGGGCGACGAGCAGTACTTC. The chain recombines TRBV7-3 with TRBJ2-5; 9 bases map to TRBD2. The tail of the sequence fits TRBJ2-7 better, so the J call may be wrong. The CDR3 length is 15 residues. CDR1 SGHTA and CDR2 FQGTGA come from the germline V gene.

The rearrangement joins TRBV5-6 to TRBJ2-1; D gene uncertain. Trimming removed 4 bases at V and 6 bases at J, with 11 bases between. This CDR3 has 13 amino acids. Germline lookup yields CDR1 SGHDT and CDR2 YYEEEE. The CDR3: CASSPRAANEQFF. The CDR3 nucleotides read TGTGCCAGCAGCCCTCGGGCGGCCAATGAGCAGTTCTTC.

The chain employs TRBV5-4 and TRBJ1-4; 8 nucleotides match TRBD1. The CDR3 covers 14 residues. Germline V gives CDR1 SGHNT, CDR2 YYREEE (reference sequence). With V trimmed by 4 bases and J by 6 bases, 5 bases remained unmatched. The CDR3: CASSPTGADEKLFF. As DNA, the CDR3 is TGTGCCAGCAGCCCGACAGGGGCCGATGAAAAACTGTTTTTT. The full variable domain, rest sourced from reference TRBV5-4 and TRBJ1-4, is ETGVTQSPTHLIKTRGQQVTLRCSSQSGHNTVSWYQQALGQGPQFIFQYYREEENGRGNFPPRFSGLQFPNYSSELNVNALELDDSALYLCASSPTGADEKLFFGSGTQLSVL.

With respect to this clone: A much larger clone differs from this one at a single base, so this may be a read error. The sample holds other DNA sequences that translate to the same CDR3. This chain uses TRBV11-2 with TRBJ2-7; 10 positions agree with TRBD1. Germline values: CDR1 SGHAT, CDR2 FQNNGV. Trimming cost V 5 bases and J 2 bases; bases outside gene matches: 3. This CDR3 is built from 14 residues. The CDR3 region is CASSRDRGAYEQYF. As DNA, the CDR3 is TGTGCCAGCAGCCGGGACAGGGGCGCCTACGAGCAGTACTTC.

In this sample, this clone turned up once. The chain links TRBV29-1 to TRBJ2-7; no clear D gene. The CDR3 spans 10 residues. Trimming removed 5 bases at V and 8 bases at J, with 10 bases between. Germline lookup yields CDR1 SQVTM and CDR2 ANQGSEA. The CDR3: CSVQTGQQYF. The CDR3, as DNA: TGCAGCGTTCAGACCGGCCAGCAGTACTTC.

V and J are TRBV28 and TRBJ2-6; TRBD1 matches 9 bases. This CDR3 contains 16 residues. With V trimmed by 6 bases and J by 2 bases, 5 bases remained unmatched. The germline CDR1 and CDR2 sequences are MDHEN and SYDVKM. CDR3 protein: CASRRTGVPGANVLTF. The DNA of the CDR3 is TGTGCCAGCAGGAGGACAGGGGTCCCTGGGGCCAACGTCCTGACTTTC.

The chain couples TRBV18 to TRBJ1-1, with D perhaps matching TRBD1 (5 bases). This CDR3 has 13 amino acids. V dropped 3 bases and J dropped 7 bases, with 12 bases sitting between them. Germline assignment: CDR1 KGHSH and CDR2 LQKENI. CDR3: CASSPDQGYEAFF. Written as DNA, the CDR3 is TGTGCCAGCTCACCGGACCAGGGCTATGAAGCTTTCTTT.

The J gene is TRBJ1-4, the V gene TRBV19; 8 bases fit TRBD1. CDR3 size: 15 residues. V dropped 7 bases and J dropped 2; count of bases not matched to a gene: 6. CDR1 and CDR2 (germline): LNHDA, SQIVND (reference sequence). The CDR3 reads CASMGTGGTNEKLFF. The CDR3 DNA reads TGTGCCAGTATGGGGACAGGAGGGACTAATGAAAAACTGTTTTTT.

This clone appeared a single time. V and J are TRBV5-4 and TRBJ1-4; 9 bases match TRBD1. CDR3 length equals 16 residues. J was trimmed by 4 bases and V by 4 bases; bases with no gene match: 8. From germline, CDR1 is SGHNT and CDR2 YYREEE (reference sequence). DNA for the CDR3: TGTGCCAGCAGCACGTCCGGGGGACAGGGTAATGAAAAACTGTTTTTT. Its translation is CASSTSGGQGNEKLFF.

V gene TRBV4-2 combines with J gene TRBJ2-7, with D perhaps TRBD2 (5 bases). V shed 7 bases and J shed 9 bases, with 19 bases lying between them. CDR3 length equals 13 residues. Germline CDR1 reads LGHNA; CDR2 reads YNFKEQ. The CDR3 DNA sequence: TGTGCCAGCACCAACGACTACGAAAGAAGGCAGTACTTC. It encodes CASTNDYERRQYF.

The chain carries TRBV4-1 and TRBJ2-3; 7 bases match TRBD2. The junction had 5 bases not matched to a gene; V was cut back by 4 bases and J by 10 bases. Germline-derived CDR1 and CDR2 are MGHRA and YSYEKL. This CDR3 has 12 residues. The CDR3 loop is CASSLQTSPQYF. Here the CDR3 DNA reads TGCGCCAGCAGCCTCCAGACTAGCCCGCAGTATTTT.

This chain links TRBV4-1 with TRBJ2-7; 8 nucleotides align to TRBD1. CDR3 length equals 16 residues. V was clipped by 5 bases and J by 2 bases; unmatched bases: 11. Germline V gene lookup returns CDR1 MGHRA and CDR2 YSYEKL. The CDR3 loop is CASSTPPDRGTYEQYF. Here the CDR3 DNA reads TGCGCCAGCAGCACCCCGCCCGACAGGGGCACCTACGAGCAGTACTTC.

This clone was detected many times. This chain uses TRBV11-3 with TRBJ2-1, with 13 bases matching TRBD2. Trimming removed 5 bases from V and 8 bases from J; junction bases left unmatched: 3. CDR1 is SGHNT, CDR2 YENEEA, per germline. The CDR3 has 14 amino acids. The CDR3 nucleotides are TGTGCCAGCAGCACTAGCGGGAGGGCCTATGAGCAGTTCTTC. Translation: CASSTSGRAYEQFF.

This clone was counted a few times. V and J are TRBV29-1 and TRBJ2-3; 9 positions agree with TRBD1. The V gene end was trimmed by 1 base and the J gene end by 3 bases; junction bases not matched to a gene: 8. This CDR3 spans 16 amino acids. Germline CDR1 SQVTM, CDR2 ANQGSEA. The CDR3 DNA reads TGCAGCGTTGAAGGCGCCCGACAGGGGGTAACAGATACGCAGTATTTT. Translating gives CSVEGARQGVTDTQYF.

The rearrangement joins TRBV2 to TRBJ1-5; TRBD1 aligns across 7 bases. Germline CDR1 reads SNHLY; CDR2 reads FYNNEI. CDR3 length equals 14 residues. V gave up 7 bases and J gave up 3 bases; unmatched junction bases: 6. CDR3 coding DNA: TGTGCCAGCAACGTAGGGACAGTCAATCAGCCCCAGCATTTT. Its translation: CASNVGTVNQPQHF. Filled out from reference TRBV2 and TRBJ1-5, the complete variable domain reads EPEVTQTPSHQVTQMGQEVILRCVPISNHLYFYWYRQILGQKVEFLVSFYNNEISEKSEIFDDQFSVERPDGSNFTLKIRSTKLEDSAMYFCASNVGTVNQPQHFGDGTRLSIL.

The chain uses TRBV7-9 and TRBJ1-1; possible D gene TRBD1, 5 bases. CDR3 length: 17 residues. Trimming cost V 2 bases and J 1 base, with 17 bases left between them. Germline loops: CDR1 SEHNR, CDR2 FQNEAQ (reference sequence). The CDR3 DNA is TGTGCCAGCAGCTTAACCTCCGGGGGAGAACAGAACACTGAAGCTTTCTTT. It is translated as CASSLTSGGEQNTEAFF.

The rearrangement joins TRBV4-1 to TRBJ2-7; 7 bases agree with TRBD1. This CDR3 is 15 amino acids long. Germline CDR1 and CDR2: MGHRA and YSYEKL. The ends lost 0 bases at V and 0 bases at J; junction bases unmatched: 2. The CDR3 bases are TGCGCCAGCAGCCAAGAAGAGGGGGCCTCCTACGAGCAGTACTTC. Translation gives CASSQEEGASYEQYF.

As concerns this clone: One end of the junction fails to match germline, which may point to a read error. The J gene is TRBJ2-3, the V gene TRBV28, with a weak D call TRBD2 (6 bases). Germline-derived CDR1 and CDR2 are MDHEN and SYDVKM. The CDR3 sequence is 13 residues long. CDR3 sequence reads: CAGRPSGVDTQYF. DNA of the CDR3: TGTGCCGGCAGGCCCTCGGGGGTAGATACGCAGTATTTT.

The genes are TRBV9 and TRBJ2-2; tentatively, D is TRBD1 (6 bases). The V gene's germline CDR1 is SGDLS and CDR2 YYNGEE. V was shortened by 7 bases and J by 4 bases, with 11 bases between the two germline ends. The CDR3 loop spans 13 amino acids. CDR3 bases: TGTGCCAGCGGAAAACAGGGCACCGGGGAGCTGTTTTTT. As protein: CASGKQGTGELFF.